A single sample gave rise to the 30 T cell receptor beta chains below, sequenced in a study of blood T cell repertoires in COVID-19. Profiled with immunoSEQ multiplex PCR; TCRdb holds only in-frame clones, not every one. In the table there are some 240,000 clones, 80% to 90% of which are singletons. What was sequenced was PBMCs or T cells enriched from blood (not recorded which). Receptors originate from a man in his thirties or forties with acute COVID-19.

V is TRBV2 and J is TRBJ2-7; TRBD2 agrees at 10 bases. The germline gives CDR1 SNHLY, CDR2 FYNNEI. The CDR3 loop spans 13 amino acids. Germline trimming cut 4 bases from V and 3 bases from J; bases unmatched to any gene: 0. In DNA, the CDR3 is TGTGCCAGCAGTGTAGCGGGGGGCTACGAGCAGTACGTC. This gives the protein CASSVAGGYEQYV.

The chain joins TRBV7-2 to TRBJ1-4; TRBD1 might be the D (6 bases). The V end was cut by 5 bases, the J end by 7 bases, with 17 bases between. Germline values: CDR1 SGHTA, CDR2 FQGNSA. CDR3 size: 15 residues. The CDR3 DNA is TGTGCCAGCAGCCTCGCCGGGCAGGGGACTGAAAAACTGTTTTTT. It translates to CASSLAGQGTEKLFF.

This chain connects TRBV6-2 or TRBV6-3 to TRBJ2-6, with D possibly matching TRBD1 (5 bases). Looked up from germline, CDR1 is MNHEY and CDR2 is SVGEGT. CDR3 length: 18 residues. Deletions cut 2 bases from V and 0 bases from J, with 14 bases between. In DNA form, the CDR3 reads TGTGCCAGCAGTTACCGGACACCCACTACCTCTGGGGCCAACGTCCTGACTTTC. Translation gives CASSYRTPTTSGANVLTF.

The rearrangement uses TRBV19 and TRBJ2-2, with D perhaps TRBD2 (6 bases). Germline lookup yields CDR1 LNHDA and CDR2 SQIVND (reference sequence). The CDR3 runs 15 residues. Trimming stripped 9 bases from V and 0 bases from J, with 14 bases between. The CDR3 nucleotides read TGTGCCAGCAGATCTTCGGGGGCGAACACCGGGGAGCTGTTTTTT. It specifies CASRSSGANTGELFF.

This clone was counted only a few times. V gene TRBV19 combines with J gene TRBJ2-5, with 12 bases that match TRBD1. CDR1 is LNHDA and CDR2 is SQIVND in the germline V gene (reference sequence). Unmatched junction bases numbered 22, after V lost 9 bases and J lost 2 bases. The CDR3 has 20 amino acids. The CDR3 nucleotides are TGTGCCAGCCGGGACAGGGGGCCGATGGTTCCGCCTTTCATTCAAGAGACCCAGTACTTC. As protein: CASRDRGPMVPPFIQETQYF.

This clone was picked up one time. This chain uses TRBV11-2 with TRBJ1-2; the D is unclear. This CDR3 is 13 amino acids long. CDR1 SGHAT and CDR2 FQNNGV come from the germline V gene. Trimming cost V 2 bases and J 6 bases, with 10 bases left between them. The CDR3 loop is CASSLRGLDGYTF. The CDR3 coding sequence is TGTGCCAGCAGCTTAAGAGGACTGGATGGCTACACCTTC.

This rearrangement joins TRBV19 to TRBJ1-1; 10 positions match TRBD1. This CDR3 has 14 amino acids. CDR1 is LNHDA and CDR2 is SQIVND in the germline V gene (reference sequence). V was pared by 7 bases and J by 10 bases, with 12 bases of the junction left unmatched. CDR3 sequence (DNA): TGTGCCAGTAACCAATTCGAGGGACAGGGGAGAGCTTTCTTT. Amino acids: CASNQFEGQGRAFF.

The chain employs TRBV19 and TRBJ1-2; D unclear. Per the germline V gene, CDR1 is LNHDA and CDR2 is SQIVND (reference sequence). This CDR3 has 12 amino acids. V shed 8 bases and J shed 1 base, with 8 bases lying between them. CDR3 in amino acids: CASRRSNYGYTF. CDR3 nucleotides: TGTGCCAGTCGAAGGAGTAACTATGGCTACACCTTC. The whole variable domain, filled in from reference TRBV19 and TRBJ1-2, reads DGGITQSPKYLFRKEGQNVTLSCEQNLNHDAMYWYRQDPGQGLRLIYYSQIVNDFQKGDIAEGYSVSREKKESFPLTVTSAQKNPTAFYLCASRRSNYGYTFGSGTRLTVV.

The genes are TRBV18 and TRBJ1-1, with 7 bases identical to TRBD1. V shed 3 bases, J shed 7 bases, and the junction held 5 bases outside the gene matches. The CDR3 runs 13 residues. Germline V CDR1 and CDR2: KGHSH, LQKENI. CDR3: CASSPTGADEAFF. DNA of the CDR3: TGTGCCAGCTCACCTACAGGGGCGGATGAAGCTTTCTTT.

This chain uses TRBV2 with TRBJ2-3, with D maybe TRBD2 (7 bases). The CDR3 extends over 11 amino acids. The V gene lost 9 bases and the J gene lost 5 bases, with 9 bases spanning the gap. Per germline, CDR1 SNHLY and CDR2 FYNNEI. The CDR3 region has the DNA TGTGCCAGAGGGGGGGGAGATACGCAGTATTTT. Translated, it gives CARGGGDTQYF. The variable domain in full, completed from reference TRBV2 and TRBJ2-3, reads EPEVTQTPSHQVTQMGQEVILRCVPISNHLYFYWYRQILGQKVEFLVSFYNNEISEKSEIFDDQFSVERPDGSNFTLKIRSTKLEDSAMYFCARGGGDTQYFGPGTRLTVL.

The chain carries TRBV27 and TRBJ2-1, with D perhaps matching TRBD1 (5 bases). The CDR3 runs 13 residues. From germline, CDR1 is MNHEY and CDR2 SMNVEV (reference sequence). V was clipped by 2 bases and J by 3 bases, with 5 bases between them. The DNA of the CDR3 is TGTGCCAGCAGTTTAGACAGCTACAATGAGCAGTTCTTC. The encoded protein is CASSLDSYNEQFF.

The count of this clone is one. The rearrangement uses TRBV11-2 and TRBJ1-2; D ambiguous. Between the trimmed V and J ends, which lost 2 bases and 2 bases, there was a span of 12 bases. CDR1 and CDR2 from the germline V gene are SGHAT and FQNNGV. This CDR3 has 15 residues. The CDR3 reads CASSLIGSGNYGYTF. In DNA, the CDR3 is TGTGCCAGCAGCTTAATCGGGTCGGGGAACTATGGCTACACCTTC.

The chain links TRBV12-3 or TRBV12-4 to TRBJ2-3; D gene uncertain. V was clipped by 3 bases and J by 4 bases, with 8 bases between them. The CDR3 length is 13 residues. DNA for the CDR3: TGTGCCAGCAGTTTCTCTAGTCCAGATACGCAGTATTTT. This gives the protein CASSFSSPDTQYF.

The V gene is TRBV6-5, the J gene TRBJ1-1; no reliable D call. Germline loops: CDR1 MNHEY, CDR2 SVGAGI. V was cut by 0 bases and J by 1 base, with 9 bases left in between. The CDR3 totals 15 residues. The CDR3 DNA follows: TGTGCCAGCAGTTACTCAAGAAATAGGAACACTGAAGCTTTCTTT. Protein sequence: CASSYSRNRNTEAFF.

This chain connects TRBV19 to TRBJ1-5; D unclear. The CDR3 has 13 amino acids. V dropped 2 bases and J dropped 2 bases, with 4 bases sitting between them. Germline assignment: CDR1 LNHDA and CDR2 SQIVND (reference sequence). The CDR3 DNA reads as TGTGCCAGTAGTATAATCGGCAATCAGCCCCAGCATTTT. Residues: CASSIIGNQPQHF.

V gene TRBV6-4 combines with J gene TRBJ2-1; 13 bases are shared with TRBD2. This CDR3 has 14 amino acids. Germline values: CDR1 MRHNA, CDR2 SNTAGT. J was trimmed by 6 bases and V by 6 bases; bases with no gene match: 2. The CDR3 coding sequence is TGTGCCAGCAGCCGGACTAGCGGGAGCAATGAGCAGTTCTTC. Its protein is CASSRTSGSNEQFF.

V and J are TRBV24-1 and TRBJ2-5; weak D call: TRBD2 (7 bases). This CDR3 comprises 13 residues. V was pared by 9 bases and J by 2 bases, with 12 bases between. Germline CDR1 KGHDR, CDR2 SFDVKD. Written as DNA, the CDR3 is TGTGCCACCGGGGGGGCAGTTCAAGAGACCCAGTACTTC. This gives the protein CATGGAVQETQYF.

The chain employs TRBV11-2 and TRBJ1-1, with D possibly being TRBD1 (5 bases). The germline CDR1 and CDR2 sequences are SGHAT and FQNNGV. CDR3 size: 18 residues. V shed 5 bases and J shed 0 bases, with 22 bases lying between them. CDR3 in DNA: TGTGCCAGCAGCACCTGGCGGGGGAGGGACTTTATGAACACTGAAGCTTTCTTT. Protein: CASSTWRGRDFMNTEAFF.

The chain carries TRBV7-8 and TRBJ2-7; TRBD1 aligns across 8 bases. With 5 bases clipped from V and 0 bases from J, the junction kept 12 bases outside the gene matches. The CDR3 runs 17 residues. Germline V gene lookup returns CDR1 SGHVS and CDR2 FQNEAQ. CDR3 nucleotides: TGTGCCAGCAGCCCAACCGTCGGACAGGGACTCTCCTACGAGCAGTACGTC. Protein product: CASSPTVGQGLSYEQYV.

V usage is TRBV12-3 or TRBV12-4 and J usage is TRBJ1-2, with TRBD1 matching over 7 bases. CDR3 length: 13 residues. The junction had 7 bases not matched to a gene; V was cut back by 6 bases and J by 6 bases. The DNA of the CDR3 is TGTGCCAGCAGGACAGGGTTATGGAATGGCTACACCTTC. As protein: CASRTGLWNGYTF.

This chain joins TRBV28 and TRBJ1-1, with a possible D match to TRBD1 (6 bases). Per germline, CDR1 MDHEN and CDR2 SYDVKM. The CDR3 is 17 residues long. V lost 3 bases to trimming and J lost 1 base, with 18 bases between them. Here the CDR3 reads CASSFSITDRKNTEAFF. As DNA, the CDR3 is TGTGCCAGCAGTTTTAGTATCACCGACAGGAAGAACACTGAAGCTTTCTTT.

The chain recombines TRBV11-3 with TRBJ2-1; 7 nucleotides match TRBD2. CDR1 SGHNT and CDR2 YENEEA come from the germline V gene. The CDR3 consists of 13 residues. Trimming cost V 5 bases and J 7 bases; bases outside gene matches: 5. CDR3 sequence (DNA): TGTGCCAGCAGCCATGGGGAGGGGAATGAGCAGTTCTTC. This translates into CASSHGEGNEQFF.

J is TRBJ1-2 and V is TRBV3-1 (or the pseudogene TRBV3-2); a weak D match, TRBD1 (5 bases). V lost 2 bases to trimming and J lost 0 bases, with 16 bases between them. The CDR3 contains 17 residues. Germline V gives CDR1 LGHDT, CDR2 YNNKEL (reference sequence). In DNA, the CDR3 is TGTGCCAGCAGCCAACCAGGCAGGGCTCCCTCTAACTATGGCTACACCTTC. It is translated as CASSQPGRAPSNYGYTF.

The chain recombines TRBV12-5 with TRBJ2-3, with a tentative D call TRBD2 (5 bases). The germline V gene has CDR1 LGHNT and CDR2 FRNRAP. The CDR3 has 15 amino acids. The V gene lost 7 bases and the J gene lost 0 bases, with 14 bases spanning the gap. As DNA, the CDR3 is TGTGCTAGTGTCTCCGACGGGGTGAGCACAGATACGCAGTATTTT. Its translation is CASVSDGVSTDTQYF.

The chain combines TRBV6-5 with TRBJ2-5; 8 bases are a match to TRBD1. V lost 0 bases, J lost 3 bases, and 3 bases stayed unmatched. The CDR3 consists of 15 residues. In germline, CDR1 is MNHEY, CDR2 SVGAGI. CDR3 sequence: CASSYSDREEETQYF. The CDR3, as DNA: TGTGCCAGCAGTTACTCGGACAGGGAGGAAGAGACCCAGTACTTC.

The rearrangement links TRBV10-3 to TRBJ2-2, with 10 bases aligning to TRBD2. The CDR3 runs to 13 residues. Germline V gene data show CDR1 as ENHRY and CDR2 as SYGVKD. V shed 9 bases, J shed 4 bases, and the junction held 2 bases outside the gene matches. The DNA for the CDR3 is TGTGCCATAGCGGGGGGGCTCACCGGGGAGCTGTTTTTT. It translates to CAIAGGLTGELFF.

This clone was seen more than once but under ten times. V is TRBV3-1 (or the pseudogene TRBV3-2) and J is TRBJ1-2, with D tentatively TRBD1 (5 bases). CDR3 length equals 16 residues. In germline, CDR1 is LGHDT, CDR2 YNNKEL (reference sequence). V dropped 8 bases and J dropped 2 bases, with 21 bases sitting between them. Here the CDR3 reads CASSRGIGAGNYGYTF. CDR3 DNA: TGTGCCAGCTCGCGGGGAATCGGGGCTGGCAACTATGGCTACACCTTC.

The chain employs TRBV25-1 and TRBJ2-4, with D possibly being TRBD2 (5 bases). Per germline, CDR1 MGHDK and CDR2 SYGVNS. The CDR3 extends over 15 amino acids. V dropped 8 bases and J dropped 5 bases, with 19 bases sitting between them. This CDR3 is CASSFPRAAQNIQYF. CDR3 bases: TGTGCCAGCTCATTTCCGAGGGCCGCACAAAACATTCAGTACTTC.

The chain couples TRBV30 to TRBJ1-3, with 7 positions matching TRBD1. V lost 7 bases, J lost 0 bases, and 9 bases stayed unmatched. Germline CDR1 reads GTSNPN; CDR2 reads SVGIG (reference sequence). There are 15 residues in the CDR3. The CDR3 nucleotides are TGTGCCTCGACAGGGATACCTAGCTCTGGAAACACCATATATTTT. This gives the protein CASTGIPSSGNTIYF.

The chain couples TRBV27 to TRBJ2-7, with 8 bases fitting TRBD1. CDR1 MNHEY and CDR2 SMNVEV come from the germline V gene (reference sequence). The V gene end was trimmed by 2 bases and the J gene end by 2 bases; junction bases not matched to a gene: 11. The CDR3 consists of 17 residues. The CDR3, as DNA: TGTGCCAGCAGTTTAGGTATCGGGGACAGGCAGGCCTACGAGCAGTACGTC. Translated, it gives CASSLGIGDRQAYEQYV.